This T cell receptor (beta chain) appears in the sequencing data of a study of cytomegalovirus exposure and HLA in healthy donors (dated by TCRdb to 2015 to 2018). In the study overall: An earlier analysis of several hundred of the donors reported 250 to 350 Gb of sequence data and roughly 120 million unique TCR beta sequences obtained from 180 million or so T cells. An early release that covered about 640 HLA-typed donors contained approximately 300 gigabases of sequencing data and about 93 million unique TCR sequences. Of the 300 to 500 genotyped donors, 65% to 90% were placed in the genetic ancestry cluster associated with self-reported Caucasian donors. The study aimed to test whether cataloging public T cell receptors could reveal signatures of past pathogen exposure. The study profiled the T cell repertoires of about 720 subjects by immunosequencing and related them to cytomegalovirus serostatus. Besides the first cohort of roughly 700 subjects, a separate validation cohort made up of 120 or so different subjects was used. To predict cytomegalovirus infection status, the study combined high-throughput TCR immunosequencing, statistical association of individual TCRs with disease status, and machine learning. In a later analysis, previously published TCR beta repertoires from more than 500 donors were re-analyzed and high-resolution HLA genotyping was added so that TCR occurrence patterns could be studied. The later analysis used no new phenotypic data to find candidate immune exposures, relying instead on TCR beta sequences and their occurrence across donors. In an earlier analysis of about 590 of the donors, high-throughput TCR beta sequencing was used to judge whether each TCR beta V gene segment behaved as functional or pseudogenic. Alongside the repertoire data, information on donor age, sex, ethnicity and CMV serostatus was compiled. A later genetic analysis used genome-wide SNP genotypes for about 65% of the 666 donors, treating that subset as a discovery cohort. All discovery cohort repertoires had been generated using a single sequencing platform. HLA typing included class I and class II loci at four-digit resolution. Typing coverage varied by locus: about 620-630 donors for A, B, C, DRB1 and DQB1; around 560 for DQA1; more than 600 for DPA1; more than 450 for DPB1. Because of strong linkage in the cohort, roughly five DR-DQ haplotypes were treated as single units for association and clustering. Across 300 to 500 genotyped donors of the cohort, an average of 235,054 unique TCR beta nucleotide sequences per donor were sequenced, and 15% to 20% of those sequences were non-productive.

Results the study describes overall, beyond this receptor: Compared with equally common non-associated chains, HLA-associated TCR beta chains in a later analysis were more clonally expanded and had lower generation probabilities. When HLA alleles, especially DR and DQ, strongly co-occurred, attributing TCR associations to individual alleles was difficult. In a later genetic analysis, fewer N-insertions in productive TCRs were reported among donors in an Asian-associated ancestry cluster than the 666-donor mean. In vitro tests confirmed that a few of the cytomegalovirus-associated TCR beta chains recognize cytomegalovirus antigens. It was suggested by the authors that the approach could potentially be generalized to other disease states and immunological phenotypes. A later analysis found that TCR association rates varied across HLA loci, with DRB1 alleles showing the most associated TCRs and HLA-C alleles the fewest. In a later analysis, several top co-occurrence clusters were reported to appear linked to parvovirus B19, influenza, CMV and Epstein-Barr virus. V-gene and J-gene trimming of TCR beta chains was associated with a missense DCLRE1C variant in a later genetic analysis, and the association was replicated in an independent cohort. For the cohort, immune exposure information was limited to CMV serostatus. Roughly uniform sequencing depth across donors was assumed in presence/absence analyses, although this assumption may not hold. At a false discovery rate of 0.05, a later analysis linked some 18,000 TCR beta sequences to specific HLA alleles. Because counts were too low, approximately 15 rarely observed V segments, including chromosome 9 orphons, were excluded from the earlier analysis of about 500 of the donors. Some IMGT-functional V segments, including TRBV6-2 and TRBV6-3, could not be distinguished by the 87-base-pair reads and were therefore excluded. Only TCR beta chains were sequenced in this cohort, and the absence of alpha or paired-chain data limited detectable features. In both the original and validation cohorts, the classifier was reported to diagnose cytomegalovirus status with high specificity and sensitivity. A further reported finding was that TCR beta sequences accurately predicted the HLA-A and HLA-B alleles for most subjects in the first cohort. In an earlier analysis of a few hundred of the donors, most TCR beta V segments were observed in productive rearrangements about 87% or about 30% of the time, broadly matching IMGT annotations. Correlated functional status among segregating V segments might be attributable to linkage disequilibrium, but an unknown experimental factor could not be ruled out. Because HLA typing was missing for some donors at each locus, association tests included only the typed subset. A group of highly shared sequence variants was considered likely to be a technical artifact of the sequencing pipeline. Most CMV-associated TCR beta chains appeared to be HLA-restricted in a later analysis, and the HLA associations seemed to be driven largely by CMV exposure. A total of 164 TCR beta chains were listed by the study as associated with cytomegalovirus. While some public TCRs were present in many individuals, most TCR sequences turned up only very rarely across donors.

The cohort comprised 710 or so healthy bone marrow donors. All cohort members were sampled while nominally healthy, although unrecorded immune exposures were likely present. The donor tested CMV seronegative and was one of the 352 seronegative cohort members. A peripheral blood sample was collected from each donor, and TCR beta sequencing was performed on peripheral blood mononuclear cells. Genomic DNA was extracted from the blood cell samples with the Qiagen DNeasy Blood Extraction Kit. A word on this clone: The specificity of this receptor is unknown. No much larger clone is present one base from it, and per-base qualities are unavailable.

Receptor amplification or capture employed the immunoSEQ multiplex PCR assay. The multiplex PCR relied on a mix of 60 forward primers for TCR Vbeta segments and 13 reverse primers for TCR Jbeta segments. The CDR3 region of rearranged TCR beta genes was amplified from genomic DNA with a multiplex PCR assay. On the Illumina HiSeq System, the amplified TCR beta libraries were sequenced as 87-base-pair reads. The authors' analysis ran thus. Across the 500 to 850 repertoires, a later analysis counted tens of millions of unique TCR beta chains, approximately 10 million of which were shared by at least two donors. To remove PCR and sequencing errors, raw reads were error-corrected and collapsed into unique sequences using a nearest-neighbor algorithm that merged closely related sequences. To assign V, D and J gene segments, CDR3 sequences were aligned to IMGT reference sequences. Each retained sequence needed at least a six-nucleotide match to both a V gene segment and a J gene segment. Rearrangements were called productive when the CDR3 lacked stop codons and stayed in frame with V and J; all others were non-productive. Following IMGT convention, CDR3 was defined as the stretch from the second conserved V-encoded cysteine up to the conserved J-encoded phenylalanine. The earlier analysis of a few hundred of the donors excluded sequences that lacked an unambiguous match to a single V gene segment. In an earlier analysis of about 590 of the donors, a V segment was called functional when productive rearrangements were above 56.7%, and segregating when the standard deviation between donors exceeded 5%. A statistical classification framework was built for diagnosing cytomegalovirus status from the catalog of TCR beta chain sequences. A later analysis assigned V and J genes by comparing TCR nucleotide sequences with IMGT/GENE-DB human TR gene sequences. In a later analysis, CDR3 sequences and most-parsimonious VDJ recombination scenarios were assigned using the TCRdist pipeline. In a later analysis, every TCR beta chain was defined by the combination of its CDR3 amino acid sequence and its V-gene family, and reads without a unique V-gene family were dropped. To address suspected cross-contamination and a sequencing artifact, a later analysis removed 592 highly shared, low-generation-probability nucleotide sequences. In a later analysis, a clonal expansion index for each public chain was calculated from normalized within-repertoire ranks of inferred template counts. In a later analysis, generation probabilities were computed with a VDJ recombination model fitted to out-of-frame rearrangements, and the resulting probabilities were checked against IGoR. In a later analysis, hypergeometric tests were used to score TCR-TCR, TCR-HLA and TCR-CMV co-occurrence, with a repertoire-size bias correction applied to TCR pairs. A later analysis estimated false discovery rates by permuting HLA or CMV assignments 20 times. In a later analysis, co-occurring TCRs were grouped using DBSCAN, and TCRdist sequence similarity was added for clustering within HLA-allele-positive subsets. Repertoires with fewer than 30,000 or more than 120,000 public chains were left out of co-occurrence clustering, as were five repertoires with anomalous nucleotide sharing. As stored in TCRdb, this immuneACCESS dataset retains in-frame rearrangements with V and J assigned. A fraction of the clones does not appear; measured against another copy, unresolved V genes explain less than half of the discrepancy, and the remainder lacks a known reason. Clone size and V and J calls were adopted from that table, with D and trimming inferred from the DNA. This sample is represented by around 110,000 clones; around 81% of them were singletons. Under 5% of the sample is held by the ten biggest clonotypes.

From the germline V gene (reference sequence), CDR1 is LNHNV and CDR2 is YYDKDF. The CDR3 runs 13 amino acids, cysteine and phenylalanine included. This entry keeps only the CDR3 DNA: 39 bases, framed from base 1. This TCR was recovered from a woman in her thirties in good health and CMV-seronegative. The sequence is built from TRBV15 and TRBJ2-5; the D region possibly corresponds to TRBD1 (5 bases align). Gene TRBJ2-7 matches the end of the DNA better, so the J call may be wrong. The sample taken for sequencing was PBMCs. The DNA sequence follows: TGTGCCACCAGTTATGGGGCATCCTACGAGCAGTACTTC. Translation gives CATSYGASYEQYF.